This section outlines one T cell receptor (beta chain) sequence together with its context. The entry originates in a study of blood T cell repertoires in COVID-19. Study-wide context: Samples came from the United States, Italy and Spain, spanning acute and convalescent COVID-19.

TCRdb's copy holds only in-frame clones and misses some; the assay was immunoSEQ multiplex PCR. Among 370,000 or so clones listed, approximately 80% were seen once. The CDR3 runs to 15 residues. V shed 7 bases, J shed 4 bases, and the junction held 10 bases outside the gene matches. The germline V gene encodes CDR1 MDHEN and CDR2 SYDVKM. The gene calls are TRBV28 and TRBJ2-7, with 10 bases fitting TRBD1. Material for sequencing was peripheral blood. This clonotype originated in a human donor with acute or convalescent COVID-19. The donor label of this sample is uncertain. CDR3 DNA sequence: TGTGCCAGCACCCTTCCAGGACAGGGGGGATACGAGCAGTACTTC. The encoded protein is CASTLPGQGGYEQYF.